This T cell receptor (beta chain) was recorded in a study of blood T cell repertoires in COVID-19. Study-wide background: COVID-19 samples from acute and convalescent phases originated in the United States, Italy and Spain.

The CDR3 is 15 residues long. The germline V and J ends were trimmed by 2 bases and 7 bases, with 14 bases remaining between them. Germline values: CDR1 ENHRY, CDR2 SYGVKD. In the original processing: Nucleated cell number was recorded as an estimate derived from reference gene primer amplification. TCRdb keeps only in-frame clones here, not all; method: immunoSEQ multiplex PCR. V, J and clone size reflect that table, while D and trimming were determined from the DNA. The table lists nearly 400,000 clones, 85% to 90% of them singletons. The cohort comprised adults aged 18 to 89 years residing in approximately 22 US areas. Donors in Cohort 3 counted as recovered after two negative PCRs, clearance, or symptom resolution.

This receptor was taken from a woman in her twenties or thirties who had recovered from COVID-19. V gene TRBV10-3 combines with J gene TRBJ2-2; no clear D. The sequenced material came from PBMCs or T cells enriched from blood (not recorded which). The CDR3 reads CAISERSDIHGELFF. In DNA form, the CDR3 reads TGTGCCATCAGTGAGCGATCCGACATTCACGGGGAGCTGTTTTTT.